The 32 T cell receptor beta chains below were found in one sample sequenced in a study of cytomegalovirus exposure and HLA in healthy donors. PCR amplification relied on 60 Vbeta primers (plus 13 Jbeta primers). Profiling relied on immunoSEQ multiplex PCR, and the TCRdb table lists in-frame clones only, not all of them. The table records about 130,000 clones, 60% to 85% of them present only once. Sample: PBMCs. Source of these receptors: a female donor in good health and CMV-seropositive.

This chain uses TRBV7-9 with TRBJ2-2, with D maybe TRBD1 (5 bases). The V end was cut by 1 base, the J end by 6 bases, with 9 bases between. This CDR3 is 14 amino acids long. The germline V gene encodes CDR1 SEHNR and CDR2 FQNEAQ (reference sequence). This CDR3 is CASSLVPGSGELFF. The CDR3 region has the DNA TGTGCCAGCAGCTTAGTTCCAGGGTCCGGGGAGCTGTTTTTT.

The V call is TRBV5-1, the J call TRBJ2-3, with D perhaps matching TRBD1 (6 bases). The V end lost 4 bases, the J end lost 0 bases, and 12 bases lay between the germline ends. The CDR3 has 15 amino acids. CDR1 SGHRS and CDR2 YFSETQ come from the germline V gene. CDR3 residues: CASSLQGQSTDTQYF. The CDR3 DNA reads as TGCGCCAGCAGCCTCCAGGGACAAAGCACAGATACGCAGTATTTT.

This clone appeared a single time. The CDR3 sequence: CASSIQGGHYSEQYF. The CDR3 DNA reads as TGTGCCAGTAGTATCCAAGGCGGTCACTACTCCGAGCAGTACTTC. This chain connects TRBV19 to TRBJ2-5; D unclear. The closer fit of TRBJ2-7 to the DNA end suggests the J call may be wrong. The germline V gene encodes CDR1 LNHDA and CDR2 SQIVND (reference sequence). The CDR3 covers 15 residues.

A remark on this clone: The same CDR3 can be traced to other DNA sequences in this sample. This chain links TRBV2 with TRBJ1-5, with 10 positions matching TRBD1. CDR1 SNHLY and CDR2 FYNNEI come from the germline V gene. V shed 4 bases and J 4 bases; nucleotides not matched to a gene: 1. The CDR3 is made up of 14 amino acids. Here the CDR3 reads CASSGTGGNQPQHF. CDR3 bases: TGTGCCAGCAGTGGGACAGGGGGAAATCAGCCCCAGCATTTT. The entire variable domain, with the rest obtained from reference TRBV2 and TRBJ1-5, is as follows: EPEVTQTPSHQVTQMGQEVILRCVPISNHLYFYWYRQILGQKVEFLVSFYNNEISEKSEIFDDQFSVERPDGSNFTLKIRSTKLEDSAMYFCASSGTGGNQPQHFGDGTRLSIL.

Written as DNA, the CDR3 is TGTGCCAGCGGGCGTCGGAACTCCTACGAGCAGTACTTC. Its translation: CASGRRNSYEQYF. The rearrangement joins TRBV7-9 to TRBJ2-7; D is unclear. The CDR3 has 13 amino acids. Trimming stripped 8 bases from V and 0 bases from J, with 11 bases between. The germline CDR1 and CDR2 sequences are SEHNR and FQNEAQ (reference sequence).

V is TRBV29-1 and J is TRBJ2-1; 11 bases are shared with TRBD1. The CDR3 totals 13 residues. Per the germline V gene, CDR1 is SQVTM and CDR2 is ANQGSEA. Unmatched junction bases numbered 0, after V lost 6 bases and J lost 2 bases. The CDR3 nucleotides are TGCAGCGTGGGACAGGGGGCCTACAATGAGCAGTTCTTC. Protein sequence: CSVGQGAYNEQFF.

The V call is TRBV7-8, the J call TRBJ2-3; 11 bases line up with TRBD2. From germline, CDR1 is SGHVS and CDR2 FQNEAQ. This CDR3 has 17 amino acids. V shed 1 base and J 0 bases; nucleotides not matched to a gene: 3. CDR3 residues: CASSLGRLAGSTDTQYF. CDR3 bases: TGTGCCAGCAGCTTAGGGAGACTAGCGGGGAGCACAGATACGCAGTATTTT.

The sample holds one count of this clone. The chain uses TRBV5-4 and TRBJ1-2, with D possibly TRBD1 on 5 matching bases. The length of the CDR3 is 14 residues. V shed 5 bases and J shed 5 bases, with 16 bases lying between them. Germline V gene lookup returns CDR1 SGHNT and CDR2 YYREEE (reference sequence). CDR3 in DNA: TGTGCCAGCAGGGCTGGGGCTGCGACGTATGGCTACACCTTC. Protein: CASRAGAATYGYTF.

V is TRBV10-2 and J is TRBJ2-3; the match to TRBD2 covers 10 bases. Germline CDR1 and CDR2: WSHSY and SAAADI. V shed 3 bases, J shed 5 bases, and the junction held 14 bases outside the gene matches. The CDR3 length is 18 residues. CDR3 sequence (DNA): TGCGCCAGCAGTGAAAGAGCGGGGGGGCTTAATTACTTAGATACGCAGTATTTT. Protein sequence: CASSERAGGLNYLDTQYF.

V usage is TRBV4-1 and J usage is TRBJ2-1, with 8 bases fitting TRBD1. Trimming removed 3 bases from V and 5 bases from J; junction bases left unmatched: 9. The CDR3 contains 16 residues. Germline assignment: CDR1 MGHRA and CDR2 YSYEKL. The CDR3: CASSQEWTGRNNEQFF. In nucleotides, the CDR3 is TGCGCCAGCAGCCAGGAATGGACAGGGAGAAACAATGAGCAGTTCTTC.

This clone was seen more than once but under ten times. This sample includes further DNA sequences coding for the same CDR3. This chain connects TRBV11-2 to TRBJ2-5; 8 nucleotides agree with TRBD2. CDR1 and CDR2 from the germline V gene are SGHAT and FQNNGV. This CDR3 contains 12 residues. V was pared by 4 bases and J by 10 bases, with 5 bases of the junction left unmatched. The chain's CDR3 is CASSSTSVVQYF. CDR3 coding DNA: TGTGCCAGCAGCTCGACTAGCGTAGTCCAGTACTTC. The complete variable domain, with remaining parts taken from reference TRBV11-2 and TRBJ2-5, reads EAGVAQSPRYKIIEKRQSVAFWCNPISGHATLYWYQQILGQGPKLLIQFQNNGVVDDSQLPKDRFSAERLKGVDSTLKIQPAKLEDSAVYLCASSSTSVVQYFGPGTRLLVL.

This clone has just a few counts. The V call is TRBV4-1, the J call TRBJ2-5; TRBD2 is a possible D gene (7 bases). CDR1 and CDR2 from the germline V gene are MGHRA and YSYEKL. The CDR3 length is 15 residues. The V end was cut by 2 bases, the J end by 5 bases, with 15 bases between. The CDR3, as DNA: TGCGCCAGCAGCCAACCTCAGGCGGGGGCGGAGACCCAGTACTTC. Protein sequence: CASSQPQAGAETQYF.

This chain uses TRBV4-2 with TRBJ2-1; 9 positions match TRBD1. The CDR3 extends over 19 amino acids. Per germline, CDR1 LGHNA and CDR2 YNFKEQ. V dropped 3 bases and J dropped 7; count of bases not matched to a gene: 19. CDR3 bases: TGTGCCAGCAGCCAGATCTCCTCCTCCGGGACAGGGACATTGAATGAGCAGTTCTTC. Translating it yields CASSQISSSGTGTLNEQFF.

The chain combines TRBV2 with TRBJ1-4, with D possibly matching TRBD1 (5 bases). This CDR3 is 13 amino acids long. The germline V gene encodes CDR1 SNHLY and CDR2 FYNNEI. Trimming stripped 7 bases from V and 7 bases from J, with 13 bases between. The CDR3 DNA sequence: TGTGCCAGCAATATACAGGCCACTGAAAAACTGTTTTTT. Protein product: CASNIQATEKLFF.

This clone has only one observation. The J gene is TRBJ2-3, the V gene TRBV4-1; TRBD2 agrees at 10 bases. Germline values: CDR1 MGHRA, CDR2 YSYEKL. Trimming cost V 1 base and J 4 bases; bases outside gene matches: 5. This CDR3 has 16 amino acids. The CDR3 is CASSQGASGRADTQYF. CDR3 DNA sequence: TGCGCCAGCAGCCAAGGGGCTAGCGGGAGAGCAGATACGCAGTATTTT.

V and J are TRBV15 and TRBJ2-1; 11 nucleotides line up with TRBD2. The CDR3 length is 15 residues. Germline CDR1 reads LNHNV; CDR2 reads YYDKDF (reference sequence). With V trimmed by 2 bases and J by 6 bases, 3 bases remained unmatched. CDR3 sequence reads: CATSRPSGRSNEQFF. CDR3 DNA: TGTGCCACCAGCAGACCTAGCGGGAGGTCCAATGAGCAGTTCTTC.

This clone showed up just a few times. J is TRBJ2-3 and V is TRBV30; D call uncertain. This CDR3 contains 13 residues. V lost 5 bases to trimming and J lost 2 bases, with 11 bases between them. Germline CDR1 GTSNPN, CDR2 SVGIG (reference sequence). CDR3: CAWEIRHTDTQYF. The CDR3 DNA reads TGTGCCTGGGAAATCAGACACACAGATACGCAGTATTTT.

This clone was recorded only once. This sequence joins TRBV5-4 and TRBJ2-1, with 14 bases matching TRBD2. The ends lost 2 bases at V and 8 bases at J; junction bases unmatched: 3. Germline CDR1 SGHNT, CDR2 YYREEE (reference sequence). CDR3 length equals 15 residues. The CDR3 sequence is CASSFGLAGGYEQFF. The CDR3, as DNA: TGTGCCAGCAGCTTCGGACTAGCGGGAGGATATGAGCAGTTCTTC.

The rearrangement links TRBV7-3 to TRBJ1-1; 9 bases fit TRBD1. Germline assignment: CDR1 SGHTA and CDR2 FQGTGA. The junction had 0 bases not matched to a gene; V was cut back by 3 bases and J by 1 base. The CDR3 has 14 amino acids. The CDR3 here is CASSLGQGNTEAFF. In DNA form, the CDR3 reads TGTGCCAGCAGCTTGGGACAGGGGAACACTGAAGCTTTCTTT.

The chain links TRBV19 to TRBJ2-7, with TRBD1 as a possible D gene (6 bases). This CDR3 comprises 14 residues. The germline V gene encodes CDR1 LNHDA and CDR2 SQIVND (reference sequence). V shed 6 bases and J shed 3 bases, with 15 bases lying between them. The CDR3: CASSNQQGSYEQYF. CDR3 DNA sequence: TGTGCCAGTAGCAATCAACAGGGAAGCTACGAGCAGTACTTC.

The genes are TRBV5-1 and TRBJ2-5, with 10 nucleotides matching TRBD1. V was clipped by 4 bases and J by 5 bases; unmatched bases: 11. From germline, CDR1 is SGHRS and CDR2 YFSETQ. This CDR3 is built from 16 residues. The CDR3 spells CASSLGTDRGFETQYF. CDR3 DNA sequence: TGCGCCAGCAGCCTAGGAACGGACAGGGGGTTTGAGACCCAGTACTTC.

V gene TRBV6-5 combines with J gene TRBJ2-2; 8 bases fit TRBD2. Looked up from germline, CDR1 is MNHEY and CDR2 is SVGAGI. The CDR3 extends over 15 amino acids. With 8 bases clipped from V and 3 bases from J, the junction kept 8 bases outside the gene matches. CDR3 sequence (DNA): TGTGCCAGCCGCCCGGGGGGGGCTTACACCGGGGAGCTGTTTTTT. Translated: CASRPGGAYTGELFF.

The gene calls are TRBV10-3 and TRBJ2-3; 9 bases align to TRBD1. V was pared by 5 bases and J by 3 bases, with 9 bases of the junction left unmatched. The CDR3 is 16 amino acids. The V gene's germline CDR1 is ENHRY and CDR2 SYGVKD. CDR3 protein: CAISYTGGASTDTQYF. The CDR3 DNA reads TGTGCCATCAGTTATACAGGGGGCGCGTCGACAGATACGCAGTATTTT.

This clone was recorded a few times. The chain carries TRBV7-9 and TRBJ2-4; 7 bases match TRBD1. Unmatched junction bases numbered 10, after V lost 5 bases and J lost 9 bases. Germline values: CDR1 SEHNR, CDR2 FQNEAQ (reference sequence). There are 14 residues in the CDR3. In DNA, the CDR3 is TGTGCCAGCAGCGCCCATTTACAGGGGCTCATTCAGTACTTC. Its protein is CASSAHLQGLIQYF.

The gene calls are TRBV18 and TRBJ2-3; 9 nucleotides match TRBD2. Germline lookup yields CDR1 KGHSH and CDR2 LQKENI. CDR3 size: 14 residues. Unmatched junction bases numbered 0, after V lost 5 bases and J lost 0 bases. CDR3 residues: CASSGTSSTDTQYF. The DNA of the CDR3 is TGTGCCAGCTCAGGGACTAGCAGCACAGATACGCAGTATTTT.

This rearrangement joins TRBV27 to TRBJ2-7, with TRBD2 matching over 9 bases. V shed 4 bases and J 1 base; nucleotides not matched to a gene: 14. Germline V gene lookup returns CDR1 MNHEY and CDR2 SMNVEV (reference sequence). The CDR3 covers 18 residues. This CDR3 reads CASSSRRRSGSMSYEQYF. CDR3 in DNA: TGTGCCAGCAGTTCCCGCCGTCGTAGCGGGAGTATGTCCTACGAGCAGTACTTC.

The rearrangement uses TRBV11-2 and TRBJ2-7, with TRBD1 identical over 10 bases. Trimming cost V 5 bases and J 3 bases; bases outside gene matches: 7. The CDR3 is 15 residues long. The germline V gene encodes CDR1 SGHAT and CDR2 FQNNGV. The DNA for the CDR3 is TGTGCCAGCAGCGTCTCGGGACAGGGGAACTACGAGCAGTACTTC. Translation: CASSVSGQGNYEQYF. Supplemented by reference TRBV11-2 and TRBJ2-7, the full variable domain reads EAGVAQSPRYKIIEKRQSVAFWCNPISGHATLYWYQQILGQGPKLLIQFQNNGVVDDSQLPKDRFSAERLKGVDSTLKIQPAKLEDSAVYLCASSVSGQGNYEQYFGPGTRLTVT.

The V gene is TRBV7-3, the J gene TRBJ2-1; D might be TRBD1 (6 bases). The CDR3 totals 13 residues. Germline V CDR1 and CDR2: SGHTA, FQGTGA. V was clipped by 4 bases and J by 4 bases, with 8 bases between them. The CDR3 protein is CASSSDRYNEQFF. The CDR3 bases are TGTGCCAGCAGCTCTGACAGGTACAATGAGCAGTTCTTC.

This chain uses TRBV12-5 with TRBJ1-2, with D possibly TRBD1 on 6 matching bases. Trimming took off 2 bases at V and 0 bases at J, with 10 bases between the two ends. CDR3 length equals 15 residues. The germline V gene has CDR1 LGHNT and CDR2 FRNRAP. This CDR3 reads CASGLFRGANYGYTF. In DNA, the CDR3 is TGTGCTAGTGGTTTGTTCAGGGGAGCTAACTATGGCTACACCTTC.

This clone has more than one count but fewer than ten. The genes are TRBV6-1 and TRBJ1-2; a possible D gene is TRBD1 (6 bases). The CDR3 is made up of 14 amino acids. Trimming shortened V by 3 bases and J by 2 bases, and 10 bases separated the two germline ends. Germline lookup yields CDR1 MNHNS and CDR2 SASEGT. Here the CDR3 reads CASSEPDRNYGYTF. CDR3 bases: TGTGCCAGCAGTGAGCCTGACAGGAACTATGGCTACACCTTC.

The V gene is TRBV11-2, the J gene TRBJ2-5; weak D call: TRBD2 (6 bases). CDR3 length: 14 residues. The V end lost 3 bases, the J end lost 5 bases, and 13 bases lay between the germline ends. Germline loops: CDR1 SGHAT, CDR2 FQNNGV. The CDR3, as DNA: TGTGCCAGCAGCTTGTGGGCTAGCGCCGAGACCCAGTACTTC. This codes for CASSLWASAETQYF.

The J gene is TRBJ2-3, the V gene TRBV15, with D tentatively TRBD2 (6 bases). The CDR3 consists of 15 residues. Trimming stripped 0 bases from V and 2 bases from J, with 9 bases between. Germline assignment: CDR1 LNHNV and CDR2 YYDKDF (reference sequence). The DNA of the CDR3 is TGTGCCACCAGCAGAGATCAGCGGGCCACAGATACGCAGTATTTT. Its protein product is CATSRDQRATDTQYF.